Below, one T cell receptor (beta chain) is given with its context. Its antigen is unidentified. The data were taken from a study of cytomegalovirus exposure and HLA in healthy donors. Study-wide points: Most TCR sequences were seen very rarely across donors, but some public TCRs occurred in many.

Germline V gives CDR1 SNHLY, CDR2 FYNNEI. The V end lost 3 bases, the J end lost 5 bases, and 11 bases lay between the germline ends. This CDR3 contains 14 residues. Amplification used 60 Vbeta primers and 13 Jbeta primers. The data were produced by immunoSEQ multiplex PCR, yet TCRdb's version contains in-frame clones alone and is incomplete. In the table there are about 170,000 clones, about three quarters of which are singletons. Input material: PBMCs. V and J are TRBV2 and TRBJ1-5; no firm D call. This clonotype was sampled from a woman aged 45-65 years in good health and CMV-seropositive. The CDR3 spells CASSDEGGYQPQHF. The DNA for the CDR3 is TGTGCCAGCAGTGACGAGGGAGGGTATCAGCCCCAGCATTTT.